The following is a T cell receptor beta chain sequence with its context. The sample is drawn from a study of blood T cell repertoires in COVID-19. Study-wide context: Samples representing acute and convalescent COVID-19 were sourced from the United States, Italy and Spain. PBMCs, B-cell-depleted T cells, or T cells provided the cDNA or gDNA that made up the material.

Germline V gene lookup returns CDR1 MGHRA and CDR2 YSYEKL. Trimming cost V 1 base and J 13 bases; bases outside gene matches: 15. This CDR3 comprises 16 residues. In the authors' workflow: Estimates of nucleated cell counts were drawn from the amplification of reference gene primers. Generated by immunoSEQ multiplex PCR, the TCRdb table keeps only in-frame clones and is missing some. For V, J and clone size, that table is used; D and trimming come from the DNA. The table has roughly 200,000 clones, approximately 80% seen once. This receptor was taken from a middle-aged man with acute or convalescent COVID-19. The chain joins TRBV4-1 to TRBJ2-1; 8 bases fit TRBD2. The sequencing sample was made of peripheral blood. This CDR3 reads CASSQGTSHPSSVQFF. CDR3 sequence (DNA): TGCGCCAGCAGCCAAGGGACTAGCCACCCTTCTAGCGTCCAGTTCTTC.